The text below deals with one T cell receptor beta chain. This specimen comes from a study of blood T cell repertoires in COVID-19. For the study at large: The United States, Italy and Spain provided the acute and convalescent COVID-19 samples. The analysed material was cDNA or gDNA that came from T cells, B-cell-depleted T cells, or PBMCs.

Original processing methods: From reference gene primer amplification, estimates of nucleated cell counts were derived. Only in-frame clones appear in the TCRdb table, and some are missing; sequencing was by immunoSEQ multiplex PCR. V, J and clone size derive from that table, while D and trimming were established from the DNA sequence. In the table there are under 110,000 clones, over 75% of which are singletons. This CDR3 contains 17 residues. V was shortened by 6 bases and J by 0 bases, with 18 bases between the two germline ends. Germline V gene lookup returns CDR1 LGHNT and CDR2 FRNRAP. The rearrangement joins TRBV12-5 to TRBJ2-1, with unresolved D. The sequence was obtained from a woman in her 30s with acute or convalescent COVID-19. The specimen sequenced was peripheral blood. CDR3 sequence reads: CASGTPPGTSSYNEQFF. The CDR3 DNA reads TGTGCTAGTGGAACACCCCCAGGAACGAGCTCCTACAATGAGCAGTTCTTC.